The sequence of this T cell receptor (beta chain) was determined in a study of T cells in Graves' hyperthyroidism and ophthalmopathy. The CDR3 sequence is 14 residues long. The germline gives CDR1 MNHEY, CDR2 SVGEGT. Trimming removed 4 bases from V and 3 bases from J, with 9 bases in between. Template material for amplifying TCR beta CDR3 regions consisted of RNA transcripts. The HTBI primer set drove a first-round RT-PCR of the TCR CDR3. A single record per CDR3 protein comes from TCRdb applying MiXCR to the multiplex PCR reads. The sample lists 360,000 or so distinct CDR3 sequences, roughly 15% occurring once.

The receptor comes from a woman aged 60-75 years with Graves' ophthalmopathy. What was sequenced was blood. The J gene is TRBJ2-2, the V gene TRBV6-2 or TRBV6-3; no clear D gene. CDR3 bases: TGTGCCAGCAGTTTACCCATCTACACCGGGGAGCTGTTTTTT. Its protein is CASSLPIYTGELFF.